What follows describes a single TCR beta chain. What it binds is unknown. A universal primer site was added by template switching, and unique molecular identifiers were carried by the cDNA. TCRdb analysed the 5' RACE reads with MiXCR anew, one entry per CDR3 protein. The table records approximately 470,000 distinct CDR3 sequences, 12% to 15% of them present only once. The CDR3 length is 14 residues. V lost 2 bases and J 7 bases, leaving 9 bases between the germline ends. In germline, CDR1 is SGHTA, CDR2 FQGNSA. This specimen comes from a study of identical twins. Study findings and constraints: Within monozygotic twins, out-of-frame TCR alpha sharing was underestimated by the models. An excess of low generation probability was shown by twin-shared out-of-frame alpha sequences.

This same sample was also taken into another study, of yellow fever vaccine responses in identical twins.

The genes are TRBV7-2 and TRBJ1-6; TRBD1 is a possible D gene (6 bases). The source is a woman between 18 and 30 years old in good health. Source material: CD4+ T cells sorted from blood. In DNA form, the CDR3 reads TGTGCCAGCAGCTTATTAGGACAGAATTCACCCCTCCACTTT. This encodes CASSLLGQNSPLHF.